The 7 T cell receptor beta chains given below trace back to one sample, sequenced in a study of cytomegalovirus exposure and HLA in healthy donors. In the PCR, 60 Vbeta and 13 Jbeta primers were used. Data came from immunoSEQ multiplex PCR; TCRdb stores just in-frame clones and leaves some out. The sample yields around 270,000 clones, 80% seen once. The sample taken for sequencing was PBMCs. The receptors stem from a girl aged 2 to 9 in good health and CMV-seronegative.

The chain combines TRBV4-1 with TRBJ2-1; 9 positions agree with TRBD2. Per germline, CDR1 MGHRA and CDR2 YSYEKL. V was clipped by 3 bases and J by 8 bases; unmatched bases: 11. The CDR3 consists of 16 residues. CDR3 nucleotide sequence: TGCGCCAGCAGCCATACCCCTCGTAGCGGGAGTGATGAGCAGTTCTTC. Amino acid sequence: CASSHTPRSGSDEQFF.

CDR3 DNA: TGTGCCAGCAGCTTTTTAGGGGTCCCTGAAGCTTTCTTT. It translates to CASSFLGVPEAFF. The chain recombines TRBV27 with TRBJ1-1; possible D gene TRBD1, 5 bases. This CDR3 has 13 residues. Germline V CDR1 and CDR2: MNHEY, SMNVEV (reference sequence). The ends were cut back, 6 bases at V and 6 bases at J, with 14 bases in the middle.

The chain has TRBV7-3 and TRBJ2-1, with 8 nucleotides matching TRBD2. The trim removed 3 bases at V and 7 bases at J, leaving 5 bases unmatched. CDR1 SGHTA and CDR2 FQGTGA come from the germline V gene. The CDR3 has 14 amino acids. CDR3 residues: CASSLPGLGNEQFF. The CDR3, as DNA: TGTGCCAGCAGCTTGCCGGGACTAGGGAATGAGCAGTTCTTC.

The rearrangement joins TRBV27 to TRBJ2-7; a weak D match, TRBD1 (6 bases). The CDR3 is 13 residues long. Per germline, CDR1 MNHEY and CDR2 SMNVEV (reference sequence). V lost 10 bases and J lost 1, with 14 bases in between. The CDR3 region is CATQGPYSYEQYF. CDR3 coding DNA: TGTGCCACACAGGGACCGTATTCCTACGAGCAGTACTTC.

The V gene is TRBV11-2, the J gene TRBJ2-1; D call uncertain. Deletions cut 2 bases from V and 5 bases from J, with 10 bases between. CDR1 is SGHAT, CDR2 FQNNGV, per germline. The CDR3 is 14 residues long. DNA of the CDR3: TGTGCCAGCAGCTTACGGGTCCTCAACAATGAGCAGTTCTTC. It encodes CASSLRVLNNEQFF.

Note on this clone: The same CDR3 can be traced to other DNA sequences in this sample. The chain has TRBV30 and TRBJ2-1, with TRBD2 as a possible D gene (5 bases). The CDR3 sequence is 11 residues long. Germline CDR1 GTSNPN, CDR2 SVGIG (reference sequence). The V gene lost 0 bases and the J gene lost 10 bases, with 7 bases spanning the gap. CDR3 bases: TGTGCCTGGAGTGTACGAGGGGAGCAGTTCTTC. As protein: CAWSVRGEQFF. Full variable domain (remainder filled in from reference TRBV30 and TRBJ2-1): SQTIHQWPATLVQPVGSPLSLECTVEGTSNPNLYWYRQAAGRGLQLLFYSVGIGQISSEVPQNLSASRPQDRQFILSSKKLLLSDSGFYLCAWSVRGEQFFGPGTRLTVL.

V is TRBV11-3 and J is TRBJ2-3; TRBD2 is a possible D gene (7 bases). The CDR3 is 14 amino acids. The V gene lost 5 bases and the J gene lost 0 bases, with 9 bases spanning the gap. Germline CDR1 and CDR2: SGHNT and YENEEA. Here the CDR3 DNA reads TGTGCCAGCAGCAGGGGGGGAAGCACAGATACGCAGTATTTT. It encodes CASSRGGSTDTQYF. Complete variable domain (other parts from reference TRBV11-3 and TRBJ2-3): EAGVVQSPRYKIIEKKQPVAFWCNPISGHNTLYWYLQNLGQGPELLIRYENEEAVDDSQLPKDRFSAERLKGVDSTLKIQPAELGDSAVYLCASSRGGSTDTQYFGPGTRLTVL.